Following are 12 T cell receptor beta chains from one sample sequenced in a study of shared T cell receptors in the human thymus. TCRdb's table, derived via immunoSEQ multiplex PCR, lists solely in-frame clones and lacks some. Among hundreds of thousands of clones listed, 70% to 90% were seen once. Separately, the same data were catalogued under a study of human thymus T cells.

The sample consisted of thymocytes. The receptor set was obtained from a boy under two years old with a congenital heart defect.

The CDR3 coding sequence is TGTGCCAGCAGTTTAGGGCGACTAGCGGGAGCCTACGAGCAGTACTTC. Translation: CASSLGRLAGAYEQYF. The V gene is TRBV27, the J gene TRBJ2-7; 12 bases match TRBD2. Germline values: CDR1 MNHEY, CDR2 SMNVEV (reference sequence). The CDR3 has 16 residues. J gave up 2 bases and V 2 bases, and 4 bases lay outside the gene matches.

The chain links TRBV21-1 to TRBJ1-5; the table's D call, TRBD1, was not checked against the DNA. TRBV21-1 is marked as a pseudogene. The length of the CDR3 is 13 residues. The DNA of the CDR3 is TGTGCCAGCAGCAGGACAGTCAATCAGCCCCAGCATTTT. This sequence encodes CASSRTVNQPQHF.

This chain connects TRBV19 to TRBJ1-1; 7 bases map to TRBD1. Germline loops: CDR1 LNHDA, CDR2 SQIVND (reference sequence). This CDR3 is 14 amino acids long. Trimming at V came to 7 bases and at J to 1 base, leaving 6 bases not matched to a gene. The CDR3 nucleotides are TGTGCCAGTAAATTAGGGGGCCAGAACACTGAAGCTTTCTTT. Translation gives CASKLGGQNTEAFF.

The chain employs TRBV5-6 and TRBJ2-3, with 8 bases identical to TRBD2. CDR1 is SGHDT and CDR2 is YYEEEE in the germline V gene. The CDR3 is 15 residues long. The V segment lost 0 bases and the J segment 7 bases; nucleotides outside the gene matches: 7. The CDR3 nucleotides are TGTGCCAGCAGCTTGGTGGCGGGAGGTATCTATACGCAGTATTTT. This encodes CASSLVAGGIYTQYF.

The rearrangement uses TRBV28 and TRBJ1-2, with D unresolved. The CDR3 is 9 amino acids. Germline assignment: CDR1 MDHEN and CDR2 SYDVKM. The V end was cut by 6 bases, the J end by 14 bases, with 10 bases between. CDR3 DNA: TGTGCCAGCAGCCCGCCCGGGACCTTC. Translating it yields CASSPPGTF.

J is TRBJ2-7 and V is TRBV6-6; 11 nucleotides agree with TRBD2. This CDR3 comprises 14 residues. The germline V gene encodes CDR1 MNHNY and CDR2 SVGAGI (reference sequence). The V and J ends lost 8 bases and 3 bases, in that order; junction bases with no gene match: 6. The DNA for the CDR3 is TGTGCCAGCGGCCGACTAGCGGGACTCTACGAGCAGTACTTC. As protein: CASGRLAGLYEQYF.

The chain is built from TRBV28 and TRBJ1-1; weak D call: TRBD1 (6 bases). The CDR3 consists of 20 residues. The germline CDR1 and CDR2 sequences are MDHEN and SYDVKM. Trimming left V 0 bases short and J 4 bases short, with 27 bases between. For the CDR3, the DNA is TGTGCCAGCAGTTTATGCGGGGATTGTCCCCAGGGGTCGGAGCGCACTGAAGCTTTCTTT. This sequence encodes CASSLCGDCPQGSERTEAFF.

V is TRBV4-1 and J is TRBJ2-5; tentative D call: TRBD2 (5 bases). The V end was cut by 0 bases, the J end by 5 bases, with 10 bases between. Germline loops: CDR1 MGHRA, CDR2 YSYEKL. The CDR3 runs 14 residues. CDR3 loop: CASSQEGLAETQYF. CDR3 coding DNA: TGCGCCAGCAGCCAAGAAGGACTGGCGGAGACCCAGTACTTC.

The rearrangement joins TRBV25-1 to TRBJ2-7; 7 bases match TRBD1. The germline V gene has CDR1 MGHDK and CDR2 SYGVNS. This CDR3 contains 11 residues. The V and J ends lost 6 bases and 11 bases, in that order; junction bases with no gene match: 7. CDR3 in amino acids: CASSPGTAKYF. CDR3 DNA sequence: TGTGCCAGCAGCCCCGGGACAGCAAAGTACTTC.

V is TRBV5-1 and J is TRBJ2-1, with D possibly being TRBD2 (6 bases). Trimming stripped 2 bases from V and 3 bases from J, with 18 bases between. Looked up from germline, CDR1 is SGHRS and CDR2 is YFSETQ. This CDR3 is 17 amino acids long. The CDR3 reads CASSFDRSGWDYNEQFF. The CDR3, as DNA: TGCGCCAGCAGCTTTGATCGAAGCGGGTGGGACTACAATGAGCAGTTCTTC.

The rearrangement uses TRBV7-9 and TRBJ2-1; 9 positions agree with TRBD2. Germline CDR1 and CDR2: SEHNR and FQNEAQ (reference sequence). V was pared by 6 bases and J by 8 bases, with 14 bases of the junction left unmatched. The CDR3 loop spans 16 amino acids. As DNA, the CDR3 is TGTGCCAGCAGAACCCTAGCGGGGCAAACGGGCGATGAGCAGTTCTTC. Amino acid sequence: CASRTLAGQTGDEQFF.

This chain uses TRBV7-9 with TRBJ1-3; TRBD1 agrees at 7 bases. The CDR3 consists of 19 residues. J gave up 1 base and V 1 base, and 13 bases lay outside the gene matches. CDR1 SEHNR and CDR2 FQNEAQ come from the germline V gene (reference sequence). CDR3 in DNA: TGTGCCAGCAGCTTAGACAGGGGATCGCAATCAGAGTCTGGAAACACCATATATTTT. It specifies CASSLDRGSQSESGNTIYF.